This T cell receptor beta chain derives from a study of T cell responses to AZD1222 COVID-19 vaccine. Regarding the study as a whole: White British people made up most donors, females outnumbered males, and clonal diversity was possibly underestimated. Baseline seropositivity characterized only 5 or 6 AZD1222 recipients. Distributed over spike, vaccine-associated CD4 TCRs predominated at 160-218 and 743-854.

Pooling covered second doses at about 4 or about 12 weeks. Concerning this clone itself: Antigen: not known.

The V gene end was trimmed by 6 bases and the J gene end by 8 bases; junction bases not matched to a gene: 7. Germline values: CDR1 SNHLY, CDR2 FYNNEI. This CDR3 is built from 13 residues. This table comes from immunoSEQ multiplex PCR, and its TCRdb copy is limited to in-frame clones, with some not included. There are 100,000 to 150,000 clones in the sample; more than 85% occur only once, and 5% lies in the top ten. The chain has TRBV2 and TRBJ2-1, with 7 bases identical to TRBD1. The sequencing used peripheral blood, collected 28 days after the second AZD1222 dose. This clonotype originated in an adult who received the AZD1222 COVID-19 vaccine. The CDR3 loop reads CASRATGFDEQFF. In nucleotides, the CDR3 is TGTGCCAGCAGGGCGACAGGGTTCGATGAGCAGTTCTTC.